This T cell receptor (beta chain) appears in the sequencing data of a study of T-cell memory formation after mild COVID-19. Overall study results and limits: Clones that shrank (day 15 to 85) were balanced CD4/CD8, whereas later expanders leaned CD4+.

Notes on this clonotype: As yet, its antigen is unknown.

MiXCR, run by TCRdb on the 5' RACE reads, gives a single entry per CDR3 protein. The sample comprises 450,000 to 650,000 distinct CDR3 sequences, about a sixth of which are singletons, and 12% rests with the top ten. Per germline, CDR1 SGDLS and CDR2 YYNGEE. Trimming removed 4 bases at V and 3 bases at J, with 15 bases between. This CDR3 is 15 amino acids long. This TCR was recovered from an adult woman who had mild COVID-19 (a few samples of this study predate the infection). Cell type and time point are not known. This sequence joins TRBV9 and TRBJ2-3; D gene ambiguous. Sequencing used PBMCs or a T cell subset sorted from them (not recorded which). In DNA, the CDR3 is TGTGCCAGCAGCCCCCGAGCGTCCGTGACAGATACGCAGTATTTT. Translation: CASSPRASVTDTQYF.